The TCR beta chain under discussion was sequenced for a study of T cells in Graves' hyperthyroidism and ophthalmopathy. Study results and caveats: It was a median around seven months before onset that the model predicted ophthalmopathy.

There are many counts of this clonotype. Its antigen is currently unknown. Amplified TCR beta CDR3 regions came from RNA transcripts. TCR CDR3 underwent first-round RT-PCR with the HTBI primer set. TCRdb re-called the multiplex PCR reads through MiXCR, storing one row per CDR3 protein. The sample lists roughly 720,000 distinct CDR3 sequences; 17% were seen once. In germline, CDR1 is SGHRS, CDR2 YFSETQ. CDR3 size: 14 residues. J gave up 3 bases and V 6 bases, and 7 bases lay outside the gene matches. Input material: blood. The sequence derives from a man in his fifties or sixties with Graves' hyperthyroidism. This chain links TRBV5-1 with TRBJ2-7, with TRBD2 matching over 9 bases. In nucleotides, the CDR3 is TGCGCCAGCACCATGGGACTAGCAGACTACGAGCAGTACTTC. Its protein product is CASTMGLADYEQYF.